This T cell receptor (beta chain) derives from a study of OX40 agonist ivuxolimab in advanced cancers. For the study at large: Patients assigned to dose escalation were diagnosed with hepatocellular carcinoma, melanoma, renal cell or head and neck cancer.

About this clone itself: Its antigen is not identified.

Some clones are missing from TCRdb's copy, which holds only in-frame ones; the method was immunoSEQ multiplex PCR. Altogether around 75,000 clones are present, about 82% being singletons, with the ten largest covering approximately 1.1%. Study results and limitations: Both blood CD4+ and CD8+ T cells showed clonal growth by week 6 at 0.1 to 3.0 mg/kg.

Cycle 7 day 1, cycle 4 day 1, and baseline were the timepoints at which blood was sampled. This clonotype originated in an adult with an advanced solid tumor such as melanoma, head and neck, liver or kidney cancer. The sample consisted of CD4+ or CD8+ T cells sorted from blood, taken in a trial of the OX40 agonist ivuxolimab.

CDR3 residues: CASSKTSGVTQETQYF. The CDR3 nucleotides are TGTGCCAGCAGCAAGACTAGCGGGGTAACCCAAGAGACCCAGTACTTC. The V call is TRBV7-2, the J call TRBJ2-5; TRBD2 matches at 11 bases. The J segment lost 1 base and the V segment lost 5 bases, leaving 6 bases of the junction unmatched. CDR3 length equals 16 residues. CDR1 and CDR2 (germline): SGHTA, FQGNSA.